The text below deals with one TCR beta chain. The antigen remains undetermined. The read is 3 residues too short to cover the CDR3 end, so that end is filled in from the germline J gene. These data belong to a study of Tregs in tolerant kidney transplant recipients. Related graft donors supplied nonmyeloablative bone marrow transplants, and mixed chimerism was transient. CD4+CD25+CD127- Tregs, CD4+CD25- non-Tregs, CD4 and CD8 cells were sorted. The CDR3 is made up of 11 amino acids. Trimming stripped 6 bases from V and 9 bases from J, with 12 bases between. The germline CDR1 and CDR2 sequences are DFQATT and SNEGSKA (reference sequence). Overall study findings and caveats: The most relevant donor-specific Treg TCRbeta repertoire apparently came from expansion with activated donor B cells. Some patients' samples used different primers over time, so nucleotide sequences weren't comparable. No direct test of biological reproducibility was done here.

TCRdb's copy holds only in-frame clones and misses some; the assay was immunoSEQ multiplex PCR. Recorded for this sample: 5,000 or so clones. The chain uses TRBV20-1 and TRBJ2-1; no firm D call. The sequence was obtained from a human patient who received a combined kidney and bone marrow transplant. Some T cells may trace back to the graft donor. The input for sequencing was CD4+ T cells from blood (PBMCs), taken 14 months after the transplant. The CDR3 bases that were read are TGCAGTGCGTTGACTGTCGTTGAG. This codes for CSALTVVE. The whole CDR3 reads CSALTVVEQFF.